The 5 T cell receptor beta chains below come from one sample, sequenced in a study of CD8+CD57+ T cells in acquired aplastic anemia. The use of genomic DNA as template underpinned the TCR beta VDJ and CDR3 profiling. TCRdb re-called the reads through MiXCR, storing one row per CDR3 protein. The sample contains approximately 150,000 distinct CDR3 sequences, 47% of which appear only once. Sequencing was done on patients that had shown CD8+CD57+ cell expansion by flow cytometry. Sequencing used sorted CD4+, CD8+, or CD8+CD57+ T cells (not recorded which) from PBMCs. Source of these receptors: a human donor with aplastic anemia.

V and J are TRBV7-9 and TRBJ1-1; 7 positions agree with TRBD1. V dropped 5 bases and J dropped 4; count of bases not matched to a gene: 7. There are 14 residues in the CDR3. Germline CDR1 and CDR2: SEHNR and FQNEAQ (reference sequence). CDR3 in DNA: TGTGCCAGCAGCCGACGGACAGGAGGCACTGAAGCTTTCTTT. As protein: CASSRRTGGTEAFF.

This clonotype has a count of ten or more. The chain employs TRBV3-1 and TRBJ1-6; perhaps TRBD1 as D (6 bases). V lost 0 bases to trimming and J lost 12 bases, with 18 bases between them. This CDR3 is 16 amino acids long. The germline gives CDR1 LGHDT, CDR2 YNNKEL (reference sequence). The chain's CDR3 is CASSQDGPGAWVPLHF. In DNA form, the CDR3 reads TGTGCCAGCAGCCAAGATGGTCCAGGGGCCTGGGTACCCCTCCACTTT.

The rearrangement links TRBV15 to TRBJ2-3; the D gene could be TRBD1 or TRBD2 (5 bases each). From germline, CDR1 is LNHNV and CDR2 YYDKDF (reference sequence). There are 17 residues in the CDR3. Trimming cost V 0 bases and J 2 bases, with 15 bases left between them. The CDR3 is CATSRDGVRGPTDTQYF. CDR3 in DNA: TGTGCCACCAGCAGAGATGGCGTTCGGGGCCCCACAGATACGCAGTATTTT.

As concerns this clonotype: A much larger clone is a single base away; this may be a read error. Given the absence of the conserved phenylalanine or tryptophan at the CDR3 end, a read error is likely. The CDR3 sequence: CASIKSGGLYEQYL. In DNA, the CDR3 is TGTGCCAGCATTAAGTCAGGGGGCCTTTACGAGCAGTACCTC. This chain connects TRBV5-6 to TRBJ2-7, with 8 bases matching TRBD1. The CDR3 totals 14 residues. With 6 bases clipped from V and 4 bases from J, the junction kept 9 bases outside the gene matches. Germline loops: CDR1 SGHDT, CDR2 YYEEEE.

The chain links TRBV2 to TRBJ2-7; either TRBD1 or TRBD2 may supply D (5 bases each). The germline CDR1 and CDR2 sequences are SNHLY and FYNNEI. Trimming cost V 5 bases and J 5 bases, with 13 bases left between them. CDR3 length: 13 residues. CDR3: CASSLRDGHEQYF. The CDR3 region has the DNA TGTGCCAGCAGTCTGAGGGACGGCCACGAGCAGTACTTC.